Below are 3 T cell receptor beta chains sequenced from a single sample in a study of cytomegalovirus exposure and HLA in healthy donors. With 60 Vbeta and 13 Jbeta primers, the PCR was carried out. Method: immunoSEQ multiplex PCR; TCRdb's copy keeps in-frame clones and lacks some. The sample gives more than 110,000 clones, 75% of which show up once; around 7% is in the top ten. Sample: PBMCs. The receptor source for this set is a man aged 25 to 45 in good health and CMV-seronegative.

The CDR3 region is CASSSSPQLGFHEAFF. CDR3 nucleotide sequence: TGTGCCAGCAGTTCTTCCCCCCAACTAGGGTTCCATGAAGCTTTCTTT. The chain employs TRBV27 and TRBJ1-1; unclear D gene. The CDR3 loop spans 16 amino acids. The ends were cut back, 4 bases at V and 7 bases at J, with 22 bases in the middle. Germline lookup yields CDR1 MNHEY and CDR2 SMNVEV (reference sequence).

This clone occurred once. The rearrangement joins TRBV15 to TRBJ2-2, with a weak D call TRBD2 (6 bases). This CDR3 is 18 amino acids long. Germline loops: CDR1 LNHNV, CDR2 YYDKDF (reference sequence). With 1 base removed from V and 4 bases from J, the gap between germline ends came to 19 bases. This CDR3 reads CATSRGAMAGIPTGELFF. The CDR3 DNA is TGTGCCACCAGCAGAGGGGCCATGGCGGGAATTCCCACCGGGGAGCTGTTTTTT.

The V call is TRBV4-2, the J call TRBJ2-7; D gene ambiguous. Trimming removed 0 bases from V and 3 bases from J, with 15 bases in between. The CDR3 length is 16 residues. Germline CDR1 is LGHNA and CDR2 is YNFKEQ. CDR3 nucleotide sequence: TGTGCCAGCAGCCAAGAGGAGTCCTCGAGAGGCTACGAGCAGTACTTC. This gives the protein CASSQEESSRGYEQYF.